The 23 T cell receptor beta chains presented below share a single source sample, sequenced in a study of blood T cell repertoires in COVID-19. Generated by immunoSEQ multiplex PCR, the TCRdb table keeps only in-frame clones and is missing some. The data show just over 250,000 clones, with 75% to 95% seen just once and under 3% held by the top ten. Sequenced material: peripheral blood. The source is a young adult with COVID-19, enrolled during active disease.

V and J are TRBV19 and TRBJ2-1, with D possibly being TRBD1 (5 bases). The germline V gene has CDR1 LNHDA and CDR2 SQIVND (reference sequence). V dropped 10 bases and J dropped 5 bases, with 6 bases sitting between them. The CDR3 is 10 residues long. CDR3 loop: CATGNNEQFF. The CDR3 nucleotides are TGTGCCACAGGGAACAATGAGCAGTTCTTC. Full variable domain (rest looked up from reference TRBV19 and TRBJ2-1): DGGITQSPKYLFRKEGQNVTLSCEQNLNHDAMYWYRQDPGQGLRLIYYSQIVNDFQKGDIAEGYSVSREKKESFPLTVTSAQKNPTAFYLCATGNNEQFFGPGTRLTVL.

The CDR3 nucleotides are TGCGCCAGCAGCTTTGAGGACAGATACGAGCAGTACTTC. It encodes CASSFEDRYEQYF. The chain employs TRBV5-1 and TRBJ2-7, with a tentative D call TRBD1 (6 bases). This CDR3 has 13 residues. Trimming shortened V by 2 bases and J by 4 bases, and 10 bases separated the two germline ends. Germline V lookup: CDR1 SGHRS, CDR2 YFSETQ.

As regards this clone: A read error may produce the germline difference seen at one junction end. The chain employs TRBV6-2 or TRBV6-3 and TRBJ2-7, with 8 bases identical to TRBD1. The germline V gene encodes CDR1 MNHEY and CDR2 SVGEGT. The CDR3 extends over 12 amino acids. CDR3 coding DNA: TGTGCCAGCAGTCTCCCCGGCGGGACAGGACTCTTC. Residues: CASSLPGGTGLF.

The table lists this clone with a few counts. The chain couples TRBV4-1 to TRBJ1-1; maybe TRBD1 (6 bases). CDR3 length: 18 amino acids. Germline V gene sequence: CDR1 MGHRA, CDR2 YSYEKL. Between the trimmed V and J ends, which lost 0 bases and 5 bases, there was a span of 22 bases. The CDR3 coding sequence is TGCGCCAGCAGCCAAGAAGGGGAGCGCCGGGACAAGGTGACTGAAGCTTTCTTT. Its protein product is CASSQEGERRDKVTEAFF.

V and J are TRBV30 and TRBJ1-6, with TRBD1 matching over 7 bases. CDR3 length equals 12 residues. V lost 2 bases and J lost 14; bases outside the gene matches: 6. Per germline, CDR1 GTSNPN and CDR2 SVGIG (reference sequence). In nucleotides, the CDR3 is TGTGCCTGGAGTTCGACAGGGTACACCCTCCACTTT. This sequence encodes CAWSSTGYTLHF.

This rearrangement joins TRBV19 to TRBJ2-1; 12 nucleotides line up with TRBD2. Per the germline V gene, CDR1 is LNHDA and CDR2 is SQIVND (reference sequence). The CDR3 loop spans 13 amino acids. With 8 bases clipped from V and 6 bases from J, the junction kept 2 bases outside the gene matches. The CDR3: CASGLAGFNEQFF. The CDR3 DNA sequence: TGTGCCAGTGGACTAGCGGGGTTCAATGAGCAGTTCTTC. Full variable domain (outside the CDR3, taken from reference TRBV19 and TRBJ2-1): DGGITQSPKYLFRKEGQNVTLSCEQNLNHDAMYWYRQDPGQGLRLIYYSQIVNDFQKGDIAEGYSVSREKKESFPLTVTSAQKNPTAFYLCASGLAGFNEQFFGPGTRLTVL.

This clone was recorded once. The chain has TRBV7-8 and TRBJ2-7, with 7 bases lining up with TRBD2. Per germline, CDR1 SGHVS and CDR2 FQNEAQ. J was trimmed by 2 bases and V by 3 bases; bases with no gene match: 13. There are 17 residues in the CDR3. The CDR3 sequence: CASSFGRDWGGPYEQYF. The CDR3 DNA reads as TGTGCCAGCAGCTTTGGAAGAGATTGGGGGGGACCCTACGAGCAGTACTTC.

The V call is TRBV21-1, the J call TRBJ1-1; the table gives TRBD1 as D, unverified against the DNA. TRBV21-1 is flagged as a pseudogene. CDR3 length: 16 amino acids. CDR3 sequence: CASSKEWWDREAEAFF. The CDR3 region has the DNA TGTGCCAGCAGCAAGGAATGGTGGGACAGGGAGGCTGAAGCTTTCTTT.

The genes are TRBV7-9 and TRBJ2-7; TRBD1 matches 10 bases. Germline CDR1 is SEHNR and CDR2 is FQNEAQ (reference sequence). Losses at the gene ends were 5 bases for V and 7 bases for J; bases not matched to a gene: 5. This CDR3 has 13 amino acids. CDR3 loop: CASSTTGGWEQYF. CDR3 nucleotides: TGTGCCAGCAGCACGACAGGGGGCTGGGAGCAGTACTTC. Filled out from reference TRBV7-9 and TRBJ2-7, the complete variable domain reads DTGVSQNPRHKITKRGQNVTFRCDPISEHNRLYWYRQTLGQGPEFLTYFQNEAQLEKSRLLSDRFSAERPKGSFSTLEIQRTEQGDSAMYLCASSTTGGWEQYFGPGTRLTVT.

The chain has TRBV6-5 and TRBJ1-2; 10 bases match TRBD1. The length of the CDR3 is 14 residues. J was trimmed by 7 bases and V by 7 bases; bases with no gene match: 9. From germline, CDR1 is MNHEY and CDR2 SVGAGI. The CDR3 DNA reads TGTGCCAGCACCAACCCCCGACAGGGGGCTGGCTACACCTTC. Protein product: CASTNPRQGAGYTF.

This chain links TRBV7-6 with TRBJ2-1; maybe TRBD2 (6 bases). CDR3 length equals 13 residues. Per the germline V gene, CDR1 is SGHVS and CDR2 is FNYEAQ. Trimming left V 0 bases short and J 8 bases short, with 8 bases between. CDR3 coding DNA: TGTGCCAGCAGCTTAGCGGAGCGGGATGAGCAGTTCTTC. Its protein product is CASSLAERDEQFF. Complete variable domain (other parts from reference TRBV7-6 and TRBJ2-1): GAGVSQSPRYKVTKRGQDVALRCDPISGHVSLYWYRQALGQGPEFLTYFNYEAQQDKSGLPNDRFSAERPEGSISTLTIQRTEQRDSAMYRCASSLAERDEQFFGPGTRLTVL.

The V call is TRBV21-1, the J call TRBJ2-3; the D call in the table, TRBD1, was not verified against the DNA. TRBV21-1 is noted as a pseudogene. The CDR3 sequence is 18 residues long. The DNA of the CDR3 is TGTGCCAGCAGCAAAAACGGCAGGGGTGAATCCAGGTCAGATACGCAGTATTTT. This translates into CASSKNGRGESRSDTQYF.

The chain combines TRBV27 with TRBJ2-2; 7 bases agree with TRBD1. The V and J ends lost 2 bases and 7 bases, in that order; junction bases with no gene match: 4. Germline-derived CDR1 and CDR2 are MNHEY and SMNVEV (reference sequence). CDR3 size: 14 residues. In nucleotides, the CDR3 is TGTGCCAGCAGTTTAGCTTGGGACAGCGGGGAGCTGTTTTTT. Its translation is CASSLAWDSGELFF.

Here the CDR3 DNA reads TGTGCCAGCAGCTCCACGGACAGCCACTACGAGCAGTACTTC. This sequence encodes CASSSTDSHYEQYF. J is TRBJ2-7 and V is TRBV7-9; TRBD1 might be the D (6 bases). V gave up 4 bases and J gave up 3 bases, with 13 bases separating them. The CDR3 consists of 14 residues. CDR1 SEHNR and CDR2 FQNEAQ come from the germline V gene (reference sequence).

CDR3 sequence reads: CASSVGTDHQETQYF. In DNA form, the CDR3 reads TGTGCCAGCAGCGTAGGTACAGACCATCAAGAGACCCAGTACTTC. J is TRBJ2-5 and V is TRBV9; D is unclear. Germline-derived CDR1 and CDR2 are SGDLS and YYNGEE. The CDR3 spans 15 residues. The V end was cut by 0 bases, the J end by 2 bases, with 11 bases between. The entire variable domain, with the rest obtained from reference TRBV9 and TRBJ2-5, is as follows: DSGVTQTPKHLITATGQRVTLRCSPRSGDLSVYWYQQSLDQGLQFLIQYYNGEERAKGNILERFSAQQFPDLHSELNLSSLELGDSALYFCASSVGTDHQETQYFGPGTRLLVL.

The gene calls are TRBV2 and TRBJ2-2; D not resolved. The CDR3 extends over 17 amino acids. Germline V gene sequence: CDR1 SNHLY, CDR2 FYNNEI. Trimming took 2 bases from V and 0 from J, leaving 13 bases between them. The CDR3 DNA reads TGTGCCAGCAGTGAACTGGGCCCCACCACGAACACCGGGGAGCTGTTTTTT. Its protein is CASSELGPTTNTGELFF.

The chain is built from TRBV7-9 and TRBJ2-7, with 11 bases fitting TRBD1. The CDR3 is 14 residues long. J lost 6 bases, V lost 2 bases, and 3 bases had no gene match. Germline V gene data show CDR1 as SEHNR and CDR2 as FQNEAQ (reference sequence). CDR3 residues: CASSLTGTGGEQYF. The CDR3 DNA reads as TGTGCCAGCAGCTTAACCGGGACAGGGGGCGAGCAGTACTTC.

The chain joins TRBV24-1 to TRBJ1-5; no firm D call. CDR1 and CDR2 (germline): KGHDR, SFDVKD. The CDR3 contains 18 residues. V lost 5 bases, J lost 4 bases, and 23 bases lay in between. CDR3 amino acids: CATSGFSGSDSLNQPQHF. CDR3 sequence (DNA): TGTGCCACCAGTGGATTTTCGGGATCAGATTCTTTGAATCAGCCCCAGCATTTT.

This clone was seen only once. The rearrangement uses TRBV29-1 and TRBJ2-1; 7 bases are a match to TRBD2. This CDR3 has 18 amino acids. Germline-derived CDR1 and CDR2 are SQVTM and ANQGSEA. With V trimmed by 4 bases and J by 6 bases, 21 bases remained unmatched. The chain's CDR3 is CSVAPFFPNDGRSNEQFF. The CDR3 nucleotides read TGCAGCGTTGCCCCCTTCTTCCCCAATGACGGGAGGAGCAATGAGCAGTTCTTC.

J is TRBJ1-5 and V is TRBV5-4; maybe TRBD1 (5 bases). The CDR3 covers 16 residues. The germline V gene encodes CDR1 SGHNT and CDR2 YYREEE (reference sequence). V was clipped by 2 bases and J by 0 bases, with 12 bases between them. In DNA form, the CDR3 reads TGTGCCAGCAGCTTTGGGGCTAGGTATAGCAATCAGCCCCAGCATTTT. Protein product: CASSFGARYSNQPQHF.

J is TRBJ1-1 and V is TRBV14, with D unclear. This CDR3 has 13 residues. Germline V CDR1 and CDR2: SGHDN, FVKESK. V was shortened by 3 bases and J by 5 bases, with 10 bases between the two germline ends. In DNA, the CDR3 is TGTGCCAGCAGCCACGGGGATTTTACTGAAGCTTTCTTT. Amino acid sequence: CASSHGDFTEAFF. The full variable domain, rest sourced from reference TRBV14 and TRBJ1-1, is EAGVTQFPSHSVIEKGQTVTLRCDPISGHDNLYWYRRVMGKEIKFLLHFVKESKQDESGMPNNRFLAERTGGTYSTLKVQPAELEDSGVYFCASSHGDFTEAFFGQGTRLTVV.

The CDR3 reads CASSYLAGAGDTQYF. As DNA, the CDR3 is TGTGCCAGCAGTTACCTAGCGGGAGCGGGCGATACGCAGTATTTT. The chain uses TRBV28 and TRBJ2-3; TRBD2 matches 10 bases. V lost 4 bases, J lost 6 bases, and 7 bases stayed unmatched. The CDR3 consists of 15 residues. CDR1 MDHEN and CDR2 SYDVKM come from the germline V gene.

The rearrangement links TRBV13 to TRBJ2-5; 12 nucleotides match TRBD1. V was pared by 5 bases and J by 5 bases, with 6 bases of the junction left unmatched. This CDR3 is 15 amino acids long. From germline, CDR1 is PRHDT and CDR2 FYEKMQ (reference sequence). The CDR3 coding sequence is TGTGCCAGCAGCGTCGGGACAGGGGGCCGGGAGACCCAGTACTTC. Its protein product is CASSVGTGGRETQYF.